The T cell receptor (beta chain) described here comes from a study of blood T cell repertoires in COVID-19. Study at large: From the United States, Italy and Spain came samples of acute and convalescent COVID-19.

In the authors' workflow: Amplifying reference gene primers gave estimates of nucleated cell counts. Profiled with immunoSEQ multiplex PCR; TCRdb holds only in-frame clones, not every one. Clonal size and the V and J genes are those of that table, whereas D and trimming came from the DNA. The repertoire holds tens of thousands of clones, with roughly 84% as singletons. This CDR3 region has 15 residues. Germline V gives CDR1 MGHRA, CDR2 YSYEKL. V was trimmed by 3 bases and J by 2 bases, leaving 13 bases between them. The receptor's source is a man aged 45-60 years with acute or convalescent COVID-19. Sequenced material: peripheral blood. The rearrangement links TRBV4-1 to TRBJ1-2; TRBD1 is a possible D gene (5 bases). CDR3 protein: CASSHASTGNYGYTF. In DNA, the CDR3 is TGCGCCAGCAGCCACGCAAGTACAGGAAACTATGGCTACACCTTC.